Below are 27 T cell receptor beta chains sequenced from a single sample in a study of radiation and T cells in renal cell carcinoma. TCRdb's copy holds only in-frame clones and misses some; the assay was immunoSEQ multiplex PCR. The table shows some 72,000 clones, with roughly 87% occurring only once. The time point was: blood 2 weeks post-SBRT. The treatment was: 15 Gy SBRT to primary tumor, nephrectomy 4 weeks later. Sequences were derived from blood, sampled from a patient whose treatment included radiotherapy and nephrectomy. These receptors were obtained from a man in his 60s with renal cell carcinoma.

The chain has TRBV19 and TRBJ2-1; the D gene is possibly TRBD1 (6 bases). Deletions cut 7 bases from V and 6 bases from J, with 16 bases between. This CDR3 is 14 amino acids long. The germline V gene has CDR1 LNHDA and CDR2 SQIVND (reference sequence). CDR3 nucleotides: TGTGCCAGTACAGTACAGGGTGTTTTCAATGAGCAGTTCTTC. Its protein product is CASTVQGVFNEQFF.

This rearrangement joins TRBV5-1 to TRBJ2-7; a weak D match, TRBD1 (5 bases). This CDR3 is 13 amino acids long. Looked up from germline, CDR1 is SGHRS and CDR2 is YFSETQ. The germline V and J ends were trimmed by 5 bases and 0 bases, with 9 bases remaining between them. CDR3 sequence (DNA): TGCGCCAGCAGGGCAGACAGCTCCTACGAGCAGTACTTC. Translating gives CASRADSSYEQYF.

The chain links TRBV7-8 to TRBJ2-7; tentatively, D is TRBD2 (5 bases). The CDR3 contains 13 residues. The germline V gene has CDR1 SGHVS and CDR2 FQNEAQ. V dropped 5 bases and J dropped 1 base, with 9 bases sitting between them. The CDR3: CASSTRGSYEQYF. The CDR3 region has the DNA TGTGCCAGCAGCACCCGAGGGTCCTACGAGCAGTACTTC.

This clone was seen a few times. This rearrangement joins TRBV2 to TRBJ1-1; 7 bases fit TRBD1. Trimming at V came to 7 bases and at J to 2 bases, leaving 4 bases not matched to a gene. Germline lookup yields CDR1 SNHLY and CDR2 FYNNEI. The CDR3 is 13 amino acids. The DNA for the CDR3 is TGTGCCAGCATCAGGGACAGAAACACTGAAGCTTTCTTT. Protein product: CASIRDRNTEAFF.

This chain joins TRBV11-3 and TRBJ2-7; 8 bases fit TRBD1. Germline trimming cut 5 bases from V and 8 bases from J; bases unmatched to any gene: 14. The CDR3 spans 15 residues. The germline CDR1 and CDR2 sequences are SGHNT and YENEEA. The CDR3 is CASSPGTGGIVKQYF. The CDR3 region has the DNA TGTGCCAGCAGCCCCGGGACAGGAGGAATCGTGAAGCAGTACTTC. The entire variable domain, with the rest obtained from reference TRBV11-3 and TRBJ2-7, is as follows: EAGVVQSPRYKIIEKKQPVAFWCNPISGHNTLYWYLQNLGQGPELLIRYENEEAVDDSQLPKDRFSAERLKGVDSTLKIQPAELGDSAVYLCASSPGTGGIVKQYFGPGTRLTVT.

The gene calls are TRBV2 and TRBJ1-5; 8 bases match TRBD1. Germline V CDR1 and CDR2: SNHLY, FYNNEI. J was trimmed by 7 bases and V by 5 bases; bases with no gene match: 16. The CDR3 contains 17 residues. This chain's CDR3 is CASSRLQDRVFRQPQHF. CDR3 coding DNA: TGTGCCAGCAGTCGACTTCAGGACAGGGTCTTTCGGCAGCCCCAGCATTTT.

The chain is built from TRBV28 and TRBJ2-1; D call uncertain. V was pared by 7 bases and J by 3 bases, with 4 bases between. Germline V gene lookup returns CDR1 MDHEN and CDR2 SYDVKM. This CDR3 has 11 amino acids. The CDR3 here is CASTGYNEQFF. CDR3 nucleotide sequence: TGTGCCAGCACAGGCTACAATGAGCAGTTCTTC.

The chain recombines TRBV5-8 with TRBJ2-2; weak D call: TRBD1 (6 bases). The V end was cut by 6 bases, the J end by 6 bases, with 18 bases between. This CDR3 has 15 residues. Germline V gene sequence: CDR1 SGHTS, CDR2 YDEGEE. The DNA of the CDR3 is TGTGCCAGCACCCTCGGGCACAGGGTACCCGGGGAGCTGTTTTTT. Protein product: CASTLGHRVPGELFF.

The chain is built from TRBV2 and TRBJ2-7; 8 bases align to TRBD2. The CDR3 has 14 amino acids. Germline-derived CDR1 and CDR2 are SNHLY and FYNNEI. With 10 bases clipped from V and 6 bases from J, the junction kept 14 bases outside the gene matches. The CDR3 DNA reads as TGTGCCACCAGCGGGCTTAGCGGGATAAGCGAGCAGTACTTC. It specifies CATSGLSGISEQYF.

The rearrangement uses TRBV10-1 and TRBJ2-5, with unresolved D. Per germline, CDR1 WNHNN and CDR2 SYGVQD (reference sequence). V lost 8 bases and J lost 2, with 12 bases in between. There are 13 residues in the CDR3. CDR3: CASSRTEQETQYF. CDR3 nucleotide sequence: TGCGCCAGCTCCCGGACGGAACAAGAGACCCAGTACTTC.

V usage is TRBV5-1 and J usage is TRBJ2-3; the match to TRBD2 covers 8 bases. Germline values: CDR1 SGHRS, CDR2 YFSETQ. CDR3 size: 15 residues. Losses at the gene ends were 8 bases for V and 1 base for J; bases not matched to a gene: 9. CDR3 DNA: TGCGCCAGTCGAACAGCGGGGGATTGCACAGATACGCAGTATTTT. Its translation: CASRTAGDCTDTQYF.

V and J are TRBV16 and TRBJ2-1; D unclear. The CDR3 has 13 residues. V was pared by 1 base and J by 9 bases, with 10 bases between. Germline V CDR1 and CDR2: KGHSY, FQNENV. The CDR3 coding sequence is TGTGCCAGCAGCCAATACGCGCAACCTGAGCAGTTCTTC. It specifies CASSQYAQPEQFF. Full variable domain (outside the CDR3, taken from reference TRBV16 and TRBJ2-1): GEEVAQTPKHLVRGEGQKAKLYCAPIKGHSYVFWYQQVLKNEFKFLISFQNENVFDETGMPKERFSAKCLPNSPCSLEIQATKLEDSAVYFCASSQYAQPEQFFGPGTRLTVL.

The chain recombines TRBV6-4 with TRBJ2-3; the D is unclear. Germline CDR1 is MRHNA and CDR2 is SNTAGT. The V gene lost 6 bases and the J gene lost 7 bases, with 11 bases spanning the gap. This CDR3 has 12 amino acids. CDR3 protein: CASRDLSNTQYF. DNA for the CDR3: TGTGCCAGCAGGGACCTATCGAATACGCAGTATTTT.

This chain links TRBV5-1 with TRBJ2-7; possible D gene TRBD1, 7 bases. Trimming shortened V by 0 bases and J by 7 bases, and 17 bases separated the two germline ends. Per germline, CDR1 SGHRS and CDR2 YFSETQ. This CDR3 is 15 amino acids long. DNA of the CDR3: TGCGCCAGCAGCTTGGGACAGGGAGGCGGAGGGGAGCAGTACTTC. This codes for CASSLGQGGGGEQYF.

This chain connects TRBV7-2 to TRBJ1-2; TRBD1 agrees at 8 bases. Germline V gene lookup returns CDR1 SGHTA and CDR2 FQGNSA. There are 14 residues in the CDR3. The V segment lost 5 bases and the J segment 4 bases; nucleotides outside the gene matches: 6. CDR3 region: CASSPGQGPYGYTF. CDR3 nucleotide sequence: TGTGCCAGCAGCCCTGGACAGGGACCCTATGGCTACACCTTC.

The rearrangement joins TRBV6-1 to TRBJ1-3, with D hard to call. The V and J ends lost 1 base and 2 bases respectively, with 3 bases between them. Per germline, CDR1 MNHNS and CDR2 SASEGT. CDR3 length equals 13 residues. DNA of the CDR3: TGTGCCAGCAGTGAAGACACTGGAAACACCATATATTTT. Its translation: CASSEDTGNTIYF.

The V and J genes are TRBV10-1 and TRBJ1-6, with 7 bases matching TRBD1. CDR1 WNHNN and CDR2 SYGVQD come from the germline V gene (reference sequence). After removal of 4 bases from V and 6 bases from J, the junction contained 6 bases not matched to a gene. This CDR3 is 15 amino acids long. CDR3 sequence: CASSATTGVNSPLHF. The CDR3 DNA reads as TGCGCCAGCAGTGCGACAACAGGGGTTAATTCACCCCTCCACTTT.

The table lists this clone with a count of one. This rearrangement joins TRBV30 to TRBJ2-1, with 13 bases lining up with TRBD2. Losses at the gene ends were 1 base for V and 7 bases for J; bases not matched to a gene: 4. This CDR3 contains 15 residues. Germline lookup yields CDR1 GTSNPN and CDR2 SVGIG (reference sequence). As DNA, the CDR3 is TGTGCCTGGAGTGCTCCGGGACTAGCGGGAAATGAGCAGTTCTTC. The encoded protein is CAWSAPGLAGNEQFF.

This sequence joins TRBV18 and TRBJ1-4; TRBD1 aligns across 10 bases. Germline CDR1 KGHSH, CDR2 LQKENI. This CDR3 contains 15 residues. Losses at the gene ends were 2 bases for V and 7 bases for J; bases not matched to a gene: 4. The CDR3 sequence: CASSPSGTGAEKLFF. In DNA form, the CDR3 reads TGTGCCAGCTCACCATCCGGGACAGGGGCTGAAAAACTGTTTTTT.

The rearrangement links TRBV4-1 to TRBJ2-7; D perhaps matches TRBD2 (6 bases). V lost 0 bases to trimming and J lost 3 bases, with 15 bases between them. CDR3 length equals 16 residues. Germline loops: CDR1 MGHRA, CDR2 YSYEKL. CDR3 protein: CASSQDRNRGIYEQYF. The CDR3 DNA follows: TGCGCCAGCAGCCAAGATCGGAATCGGGGGATCTACGAGCAGTACTTC.

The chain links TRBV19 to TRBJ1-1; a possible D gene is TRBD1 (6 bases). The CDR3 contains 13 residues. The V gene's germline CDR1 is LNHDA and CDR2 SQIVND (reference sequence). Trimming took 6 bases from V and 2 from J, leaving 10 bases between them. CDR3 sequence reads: CASSAGHNTEAFF. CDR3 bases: TGTGCCAGTAGCGCGGGACACAACACTGAAGCTTTCTTT.

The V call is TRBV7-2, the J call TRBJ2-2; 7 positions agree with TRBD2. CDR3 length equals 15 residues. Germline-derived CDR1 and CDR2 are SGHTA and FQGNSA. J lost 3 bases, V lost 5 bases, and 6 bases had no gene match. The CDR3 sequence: CASSRRLADTGELFF. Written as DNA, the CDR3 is TGTGCCAGCAGCCGACGGCTAGCGGACACCGGGGAGCTGTTTTTT. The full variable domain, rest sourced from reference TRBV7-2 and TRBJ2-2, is GAGVSQSPSNKVTEKGKDVELRCDPISGHTALYWYRQSLGQGLEFLIYFQGNSAPDKSGLPSDRFSAERTGGSVSTLTIQRTQQEDSAVYLCASSRRLADTGELFFGEGSRLTVL.

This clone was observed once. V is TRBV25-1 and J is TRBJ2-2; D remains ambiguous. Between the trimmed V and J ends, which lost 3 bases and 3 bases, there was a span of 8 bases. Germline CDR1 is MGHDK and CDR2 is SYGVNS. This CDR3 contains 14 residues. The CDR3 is CASSEAGYTGELFF. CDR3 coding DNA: TGTGCCAGCAGTGAGGCCGGATACACCGGGGAGCTGTTTTTT.

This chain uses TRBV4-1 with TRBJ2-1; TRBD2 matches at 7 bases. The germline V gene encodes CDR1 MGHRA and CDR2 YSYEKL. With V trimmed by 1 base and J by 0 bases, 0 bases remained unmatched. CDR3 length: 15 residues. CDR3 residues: CASSQGTSSYNEQFF. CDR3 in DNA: TGCGCCAGCAGCCAAGGGACTAGCTCCTACAATGAGCAGTTCTTC.

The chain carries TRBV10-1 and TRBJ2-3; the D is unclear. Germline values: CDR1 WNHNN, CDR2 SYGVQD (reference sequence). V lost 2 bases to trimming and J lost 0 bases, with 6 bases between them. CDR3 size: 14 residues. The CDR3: CASSEHLSTDTQYF. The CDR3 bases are TGCGCCAGCAGTGAGCATCTGAGCACAGATACGCAGTATTTT.

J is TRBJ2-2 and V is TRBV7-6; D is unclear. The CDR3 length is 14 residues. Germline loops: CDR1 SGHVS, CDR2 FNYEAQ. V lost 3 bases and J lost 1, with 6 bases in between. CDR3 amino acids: CASSFRQNTGELFF. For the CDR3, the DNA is TGTGCCAGCAGCTTTCGACAGAACACCGGGGAGCTGTTTTTT.

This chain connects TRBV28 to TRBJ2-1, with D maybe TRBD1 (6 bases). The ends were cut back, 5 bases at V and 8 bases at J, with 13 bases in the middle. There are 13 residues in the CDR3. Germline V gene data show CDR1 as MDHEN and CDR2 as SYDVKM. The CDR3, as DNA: TGTGCCAGCAGTCTCACAGGGATCCATGAGCAGTTCTTC. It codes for CASSLTGIHEQFF.